This T cell receptor (beta chain) comes out of a study of CD8 T cells in Susac syndrome. With random hexamers, 0.5 to 1 ug RNA was reverse transcribed. TCRdb processed the immunoSEQ multiplex PCR reads anew with MiXCR; each CDR3 protein has one entry. The sample contains approximately 150,000 distinct CDR3 sequences, around 95% of which appear only once. Sequencing used CD4+ T cells from PBMCs. This sequence originates from a human donor with multiple sclerosis.

The CDR3 DNA reads TGTGCCACCAGGGGGGGAGGCATCCCACATGGCTACACCTTC. This encodes CATRGGGIPHGYTF. This chain connects TRBV28 to TRBJ1-2; 7 positions agree with TRBD1. V shed 10 bases and J 6 bases; nucleotides not matched to a gene: 14. This CDR3 contains 14 residues. CDR1 MDHEN and CDR2 SYDVKM come from the germline V gene.